The text below deals with one T cell receptor (beta chain). These data originate in a study of technical replicates of blood from several donors. Produced via immunoSEQ multiplex PCR; TCRdb's table is partial and in-frame only. The sample contains around 93,000 clones, approximately 95% of which appear only once. Germline V lookup: CDR1 SGHRS, CDR2 YFSETQ. The CDR3 is 14 residues long. V was clipped by 4 bases and J by 5 bases, with 16 bases between them. The chain couples TRBV5-1 to TRBJ2-7; D is possibly TRBD2 (6 bases). The sample consisted of T cells isolated from PBMCs. This TCR came from a human donor in good health. The CDR3: CASSLVGGIDEQYF. As DNA, the CDR3 is TGCGCCAGCAGCCTCGTGGGGGGTATTGACGAGCAGTACTTC.